This TCR beta chain comes out of a study of shared T cell receptors in the human thymus. The length of the CDR3 is 18 residues. Germline CDR1 reads MGHDK; CDR2 reads SYGVNS. Trimming removed 2 bases from V and 1 base from J; junction bases left unmatched: 5. Measured with immunoSEQ multiplex PCR; TCRdb has only the in-frame clones, and not every one. The top ten clones hold 0.0095% to 0.012% of a sample with hundreds of thousands of clones, roughly 90% of them seen once. This sample also belongs to another study, concerning human thymus T cells. That investigation notes: Each of the donors was a healthy Finnish infant who was undergoing open corrective cardiac surgery for congenital heart defects. The thymus tissue came from resections taken during corrective heart surgery. Within thymic and blood repertoires, V and J gene usage appeared to be biased. Related studies found that unrelated individuals share highly overlapping thymic repertoires.

The chain employs TRBV25-1 and TRBJ1-4, with TRBD1 matching over 12 bases. The material sequenced was thymocytes. This sequence originates from a boy in the first two years of life with a congenital heart defect. CDR3 bases: TGTGCCAGCAGTGAAACCGGGACAGGGGGCGGAACTAATGAAAAACTGTTTTTT. It yields the protein CASSETGTGGGTNEKLFF.